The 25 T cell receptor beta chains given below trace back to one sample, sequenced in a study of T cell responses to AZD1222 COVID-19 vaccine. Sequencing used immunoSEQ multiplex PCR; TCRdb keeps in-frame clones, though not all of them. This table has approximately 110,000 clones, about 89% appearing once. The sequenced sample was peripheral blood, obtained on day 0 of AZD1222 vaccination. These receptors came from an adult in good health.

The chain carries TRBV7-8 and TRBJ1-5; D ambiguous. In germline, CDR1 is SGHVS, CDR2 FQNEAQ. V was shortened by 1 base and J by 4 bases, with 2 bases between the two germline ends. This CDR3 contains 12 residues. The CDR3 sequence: CASSLGNQPQHF. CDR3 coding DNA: TGTGCCAGCAGCTTAGGGAATCAGCCCCAGCATTTT.

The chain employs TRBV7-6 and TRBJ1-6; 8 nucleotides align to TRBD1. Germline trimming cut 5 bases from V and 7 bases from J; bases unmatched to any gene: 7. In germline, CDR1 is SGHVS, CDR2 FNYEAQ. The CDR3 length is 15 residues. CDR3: CASSGGQGLNSPLHF. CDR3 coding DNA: TGTGCCAGCAGCGGAGGACAGGGTCTAAATTCACCCCTCCACTTT.

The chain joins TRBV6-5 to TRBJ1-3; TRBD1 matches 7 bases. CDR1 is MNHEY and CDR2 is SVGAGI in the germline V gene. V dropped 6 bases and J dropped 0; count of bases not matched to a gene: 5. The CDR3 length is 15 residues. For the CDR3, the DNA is TGTGCCAGCAGCCCGACAGGGAACTCTGGAAACACCATATATTTT. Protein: CASSPTGNSGNTIYF.

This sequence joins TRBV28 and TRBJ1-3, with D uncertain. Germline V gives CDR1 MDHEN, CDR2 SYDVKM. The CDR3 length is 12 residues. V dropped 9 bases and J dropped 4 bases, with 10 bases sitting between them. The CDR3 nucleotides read TGTGCCAGTGAACAGAGAGGAAACACCATATATTTT. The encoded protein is CASEQRGNTIYF.

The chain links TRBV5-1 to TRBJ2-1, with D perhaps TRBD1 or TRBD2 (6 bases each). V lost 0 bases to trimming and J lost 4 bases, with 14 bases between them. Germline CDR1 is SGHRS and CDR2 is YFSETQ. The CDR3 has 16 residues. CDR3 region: CASSLDTGAGYNEQFF. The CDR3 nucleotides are TGCGCCAGCAGCTTGGATACGGGGGCGGGGTACAATGAGCAGTTCTTC.

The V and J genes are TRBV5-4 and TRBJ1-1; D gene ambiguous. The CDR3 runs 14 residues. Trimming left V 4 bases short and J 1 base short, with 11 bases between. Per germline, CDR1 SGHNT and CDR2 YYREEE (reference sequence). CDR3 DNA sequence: TGTGCCAGCAGCCCCAATTCGAGGAACACTGAAGCTTTCTTT. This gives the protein CASSPNSRNTEAFF.

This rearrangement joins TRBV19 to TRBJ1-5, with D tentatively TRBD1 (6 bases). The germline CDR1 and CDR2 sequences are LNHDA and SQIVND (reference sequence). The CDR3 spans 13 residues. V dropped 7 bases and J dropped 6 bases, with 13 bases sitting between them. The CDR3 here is CASKQGLSQPQHF. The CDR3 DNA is TGTGCCAGTAAACAGGGTCTCTCTCAGCCCCAGCATTTT.

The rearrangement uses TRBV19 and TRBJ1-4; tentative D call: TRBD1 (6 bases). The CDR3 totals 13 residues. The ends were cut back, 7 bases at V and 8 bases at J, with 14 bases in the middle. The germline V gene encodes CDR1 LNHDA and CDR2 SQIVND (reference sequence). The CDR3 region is CASTGRRGEKLFF. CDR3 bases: TGTGCCAGTACAGGGCGCAGGGGCGAAAAACTGTTTTTT. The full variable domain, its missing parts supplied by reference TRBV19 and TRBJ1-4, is DGGITQSPKYLFRKEGQNVTLSCEQNLNHDAMYWYRQDPGQGLRLIYYSQIVNDFQKGDIAEGYSVSREKKESFPLTVTSAQKNPTAFYLCASTGRRGEKLFFGSGTQLSVL.

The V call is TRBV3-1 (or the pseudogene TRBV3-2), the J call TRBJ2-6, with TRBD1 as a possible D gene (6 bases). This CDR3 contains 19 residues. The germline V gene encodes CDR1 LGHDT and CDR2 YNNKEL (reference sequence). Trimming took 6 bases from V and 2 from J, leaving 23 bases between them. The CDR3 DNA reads TGTGCCAGCAGTCCATCGTGGGGGCGAGGAGAAACTGGGGCCAACGTCCTGACTTTC. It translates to CASSPSWGRGETGANVLTF.

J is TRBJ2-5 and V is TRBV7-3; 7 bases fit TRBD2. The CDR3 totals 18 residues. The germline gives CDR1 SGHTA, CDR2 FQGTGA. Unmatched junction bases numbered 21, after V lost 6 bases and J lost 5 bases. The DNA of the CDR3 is TGTGCCAGCAGTAGAACCGGGACCCGGGACTACAGCTCGGAGACCCAGTACTTC. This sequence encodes CASSRTGTRDYSSETQYF.

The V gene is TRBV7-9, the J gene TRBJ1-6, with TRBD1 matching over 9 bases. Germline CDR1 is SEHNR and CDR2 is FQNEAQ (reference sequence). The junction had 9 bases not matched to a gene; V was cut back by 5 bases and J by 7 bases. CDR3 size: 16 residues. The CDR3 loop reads CASSPAGQGRNSPLHF. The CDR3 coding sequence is TGTGCCAGCAGCCCCGCTGGACAGGGGAGAAATTCACCCCTCCACTTT.

The CDR3 region is CASSGWGLAGGTDTQYF. The CDR3 DNA is TGTGCCAGTTCGGGGTGGGGACTAGCGGGAGGGACAGATACGCAGTATTTT. The V call is TRBV19, the J call TRBJ2-3, with TRBD2 matching 16 bases. The CDR3 is 17 amino acids. Germline assignment: CDR1 LNHDA and CDR2 SQIVND (reference sequence). V shed 8 bases, J shed 3 bases, and the junction held 8 bases outside the gene matches.

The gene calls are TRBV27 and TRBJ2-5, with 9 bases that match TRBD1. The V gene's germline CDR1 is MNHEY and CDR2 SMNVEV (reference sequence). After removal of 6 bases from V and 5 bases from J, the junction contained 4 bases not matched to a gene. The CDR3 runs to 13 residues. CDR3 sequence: CASSRDRDETQYF. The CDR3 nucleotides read TGTGCCAGCAGCCGGGACAGGGACGAGACCCAGTACTTC.

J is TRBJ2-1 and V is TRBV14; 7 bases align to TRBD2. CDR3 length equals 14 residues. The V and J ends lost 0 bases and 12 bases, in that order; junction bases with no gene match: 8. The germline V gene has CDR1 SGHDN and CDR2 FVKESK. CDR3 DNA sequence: TGTGCCAGCAGCCAAGATTTACTCCCGGGGGGGCAGTTCTTC. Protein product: CASSQDLLPGGQFF.

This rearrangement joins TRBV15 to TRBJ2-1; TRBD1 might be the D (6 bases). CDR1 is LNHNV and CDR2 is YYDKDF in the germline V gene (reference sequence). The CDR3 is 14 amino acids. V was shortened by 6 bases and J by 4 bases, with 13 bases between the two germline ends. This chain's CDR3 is CATSPRDKYNEQFF. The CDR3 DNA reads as TGTGCCACCAGTCCCAGGGACAAATACAATGAGCAGTTCTTC.

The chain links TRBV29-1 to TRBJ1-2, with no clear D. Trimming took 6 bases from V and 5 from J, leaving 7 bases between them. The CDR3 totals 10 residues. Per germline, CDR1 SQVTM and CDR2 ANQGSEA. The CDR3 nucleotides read TGCAGCGTCAACTTGTATGGCTACACCTTC. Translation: CSVNLYGYTF.

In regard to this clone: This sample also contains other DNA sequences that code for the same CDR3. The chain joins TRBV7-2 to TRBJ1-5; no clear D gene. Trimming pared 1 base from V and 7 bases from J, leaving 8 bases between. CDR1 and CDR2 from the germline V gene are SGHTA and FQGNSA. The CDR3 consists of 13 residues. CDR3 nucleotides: TGTGCCAGCAGCTTAGGTTTGGCGCAGCCCCAGCATTTT. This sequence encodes CASSLGLAQPQHF.

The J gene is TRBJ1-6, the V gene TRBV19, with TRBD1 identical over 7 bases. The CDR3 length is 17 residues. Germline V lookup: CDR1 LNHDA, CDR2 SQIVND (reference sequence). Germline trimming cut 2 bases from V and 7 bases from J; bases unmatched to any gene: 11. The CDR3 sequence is CASSIKRDSLRNSPLHF. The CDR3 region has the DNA TGTGCCAGTAGTATAAAAAGGGACAGCCTTCGGAATTCACCCCTCCACTTT.

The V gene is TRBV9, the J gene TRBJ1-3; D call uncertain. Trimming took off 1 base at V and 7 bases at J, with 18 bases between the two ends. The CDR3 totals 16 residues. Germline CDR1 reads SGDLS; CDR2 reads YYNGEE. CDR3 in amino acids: CASSVSSGDGLNTIYF. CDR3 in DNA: TGTGCCAGCAGCGTATCCTCCGGTGACGGATTGAACACCATATATTTT. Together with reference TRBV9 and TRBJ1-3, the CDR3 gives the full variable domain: DSGVTQTPKHLITATGQRVTLRCSPRSGDLSVYWYQQSLDQGLQFLIQYYNGEERAKGNILERFSAQQFPDLHSELNLSSLELGDSALYFCASSVSSGDGLNTIYFGEGSWLTVV.

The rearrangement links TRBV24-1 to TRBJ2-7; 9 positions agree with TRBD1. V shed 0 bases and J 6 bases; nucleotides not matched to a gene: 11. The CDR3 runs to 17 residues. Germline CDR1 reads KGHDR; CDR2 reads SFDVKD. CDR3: CATSDLPTGDRVGEQYF. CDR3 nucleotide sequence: TGTGCCACCAGTGATTTGCCCACCGGGGACAGGGTTGGCGAGCAGTACTTC.

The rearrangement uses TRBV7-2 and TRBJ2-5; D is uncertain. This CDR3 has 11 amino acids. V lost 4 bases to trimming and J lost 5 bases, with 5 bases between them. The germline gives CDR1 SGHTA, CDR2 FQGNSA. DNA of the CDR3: TGTGCCAGCAGCTCACGGGAGACCCAGTACTTC. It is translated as CASSSRETQYF.

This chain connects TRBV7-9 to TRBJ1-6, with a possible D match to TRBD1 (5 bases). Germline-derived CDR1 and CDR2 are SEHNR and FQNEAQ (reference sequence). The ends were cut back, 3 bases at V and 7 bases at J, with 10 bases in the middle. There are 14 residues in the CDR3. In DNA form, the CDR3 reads TGTGCCAGCAGCTTTCGGGACCGAAATTCACCCCTCCACTTT. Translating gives CASSFRDRNSPLHF.

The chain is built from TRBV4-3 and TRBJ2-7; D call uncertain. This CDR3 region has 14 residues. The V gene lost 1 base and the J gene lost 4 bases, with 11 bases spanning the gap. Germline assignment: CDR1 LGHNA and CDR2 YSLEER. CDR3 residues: CASSQVLGTYEQYF. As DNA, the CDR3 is TGCGCCAGCAGCCAAGTGCTAGGAACGTACGAGCAGTACTTC.

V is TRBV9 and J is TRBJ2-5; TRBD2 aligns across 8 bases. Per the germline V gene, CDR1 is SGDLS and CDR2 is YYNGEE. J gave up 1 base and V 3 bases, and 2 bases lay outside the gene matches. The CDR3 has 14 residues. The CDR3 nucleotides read TGTGCCAGCAGCGAGACTAGCGCCCAAGAGACCCAGTACTTC. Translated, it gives CASSETSAQETQYF.

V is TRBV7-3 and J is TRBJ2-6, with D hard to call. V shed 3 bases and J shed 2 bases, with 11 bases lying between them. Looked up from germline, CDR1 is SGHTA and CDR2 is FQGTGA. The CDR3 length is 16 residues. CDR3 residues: CASSLTPPPGANVLTF. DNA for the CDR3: TGTGCCAGCAGCTTGACCCCCCCTCCTGGGGCCAACGTCCTGACTTTC.